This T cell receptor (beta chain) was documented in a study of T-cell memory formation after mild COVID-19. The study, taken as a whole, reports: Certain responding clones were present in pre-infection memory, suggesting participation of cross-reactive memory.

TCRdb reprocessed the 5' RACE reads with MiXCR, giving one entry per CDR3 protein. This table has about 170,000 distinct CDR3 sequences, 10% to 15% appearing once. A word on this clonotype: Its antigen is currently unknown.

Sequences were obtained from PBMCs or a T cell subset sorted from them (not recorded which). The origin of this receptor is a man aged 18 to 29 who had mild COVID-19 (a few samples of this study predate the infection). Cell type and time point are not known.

The CDR3 sequence: CASSFRTGSTDTQYF. CDR3 nucleotides: TGTGCCAGCAGCTTCAGGACAGGAAGCACAGATACGCAGTATTTT. The V and J genes are TRBV7-2 and TRBJ2-3; the match to TRBD1 covers 7 bases. This CDR3 region has 15 residues. J lost 0 bases, V lost 3 bases, and 3 bases had no gene match. Per germline, CDR1 SGHTA and CDR2 FQGNSA.